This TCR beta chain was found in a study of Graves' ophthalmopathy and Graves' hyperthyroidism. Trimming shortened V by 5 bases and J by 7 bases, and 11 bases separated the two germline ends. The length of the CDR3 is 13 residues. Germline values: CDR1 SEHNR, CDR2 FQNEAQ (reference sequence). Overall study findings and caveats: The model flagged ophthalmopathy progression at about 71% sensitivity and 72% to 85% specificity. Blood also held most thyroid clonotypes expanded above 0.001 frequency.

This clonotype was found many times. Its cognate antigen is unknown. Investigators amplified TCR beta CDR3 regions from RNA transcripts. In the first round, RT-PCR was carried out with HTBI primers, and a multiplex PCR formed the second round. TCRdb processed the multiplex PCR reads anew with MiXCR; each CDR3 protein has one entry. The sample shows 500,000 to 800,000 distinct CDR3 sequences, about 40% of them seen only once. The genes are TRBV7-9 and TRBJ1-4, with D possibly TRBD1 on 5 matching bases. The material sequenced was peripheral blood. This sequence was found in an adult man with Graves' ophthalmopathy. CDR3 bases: TGTGCCAGCAGCAAGGGGTATCGTGAAAAACTGTTTTTT. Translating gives CASSKGYREKLFF. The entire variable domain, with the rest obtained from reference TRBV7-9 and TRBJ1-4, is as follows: DTGVSQNPRHKITKRGQNVTFRCDPISEHNRLYWYRQTLGQGPEFLTYFQNEAQLEKSRLLSDRFSAERPKGSFSTLEIQRTEQGDSAMYLCASSKGYREKLFFGSGTQLSVL.